The following is a T cell receptor (beta chain) sequence with its context. Germline V gene lookup returns CDR1 SNHLY and CDR2 FYNNEI. J lost 4 bases, V lost 5 bases, and 3 bases had no gene match. The CDR3 loop spans 13 amino acids. The entry originates in a study of blood T cell repertoires in COVID-19. At the level of the study: Nucleic acid was either cDNA or gDNA, and it came from T cells, B-cell-depleted T cells, or PBMCs.

Assay used: immunoSEQ multiplex PCR; TCRdb lists only in-frame clones, some missing. The table includes about 170,000 clones, around nine tenths detected once. Participants' reported clinical history set cohort assignment. The chain uses TRBV2 and TRBJ2-3; 7 positions agree with TRBD2. This TCR came from a woman between 18 and 30 years old who had recovered from COVID-19. The specimen was PBMCs or T cells enriched from blood (not recorded which). The CDR3: CASSSRGADTQYF. The CDR3 nucleotides are TGTGCCAGCAGTTCACGGGGGGCAGATACGCAGTATTTT.